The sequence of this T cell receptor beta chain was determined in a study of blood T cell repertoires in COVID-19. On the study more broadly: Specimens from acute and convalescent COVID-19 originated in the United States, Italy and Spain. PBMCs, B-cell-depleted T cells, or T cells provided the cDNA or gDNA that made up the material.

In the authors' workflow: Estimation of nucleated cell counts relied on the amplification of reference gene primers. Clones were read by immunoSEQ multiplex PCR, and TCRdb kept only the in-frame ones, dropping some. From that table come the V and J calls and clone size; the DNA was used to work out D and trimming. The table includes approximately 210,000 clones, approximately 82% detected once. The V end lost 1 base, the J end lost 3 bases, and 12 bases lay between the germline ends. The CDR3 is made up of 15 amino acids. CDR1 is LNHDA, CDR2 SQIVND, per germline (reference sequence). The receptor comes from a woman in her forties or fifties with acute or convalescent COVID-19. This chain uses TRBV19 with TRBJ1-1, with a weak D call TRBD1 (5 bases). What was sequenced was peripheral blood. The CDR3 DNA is TGTGCCAGTAGTATAGGGGCAGGGTGGGACACTGAAGCTTTCTTT. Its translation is CASSIGAGWDTEAFF.